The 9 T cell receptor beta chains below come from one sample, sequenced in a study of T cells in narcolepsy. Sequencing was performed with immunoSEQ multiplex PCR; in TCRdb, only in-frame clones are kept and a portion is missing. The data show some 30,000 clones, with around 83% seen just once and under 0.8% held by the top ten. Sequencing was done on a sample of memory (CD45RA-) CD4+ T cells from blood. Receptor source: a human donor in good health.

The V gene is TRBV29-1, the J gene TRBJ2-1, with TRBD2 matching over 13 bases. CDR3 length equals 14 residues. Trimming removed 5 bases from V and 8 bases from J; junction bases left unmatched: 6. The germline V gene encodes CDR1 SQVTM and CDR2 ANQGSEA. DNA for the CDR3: TGCAGCGTTCTACTAGCGGGGGGGCGCGATGAGCAGTTCTTC. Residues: CSVLLAGGRDEQFF.

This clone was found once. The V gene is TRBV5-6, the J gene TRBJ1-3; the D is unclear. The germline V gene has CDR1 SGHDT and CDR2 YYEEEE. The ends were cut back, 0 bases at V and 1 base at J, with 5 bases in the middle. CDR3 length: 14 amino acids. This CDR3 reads CASSLAASGNTIYF. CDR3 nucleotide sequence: TGTGCCAGCAGCTTGGCGGCATCTGGAAACACCATATATTTT.

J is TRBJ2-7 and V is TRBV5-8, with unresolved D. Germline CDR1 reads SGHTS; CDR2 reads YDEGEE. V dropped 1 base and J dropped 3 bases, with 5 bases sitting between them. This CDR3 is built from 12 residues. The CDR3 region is CASSLSFYEQYF. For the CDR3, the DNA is TGTGCCAGCAGCTTGTCGTTCTACGAGCAGTACTTC.

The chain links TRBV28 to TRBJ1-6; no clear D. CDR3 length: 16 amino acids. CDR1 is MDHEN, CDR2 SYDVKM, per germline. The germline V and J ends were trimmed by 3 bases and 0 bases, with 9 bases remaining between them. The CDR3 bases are TGTGCCAGCAGTTTTAGGACCGACTCCTATAATTCACCCCTCCACTTT. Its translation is CASSFRTDSYNSPLHF.

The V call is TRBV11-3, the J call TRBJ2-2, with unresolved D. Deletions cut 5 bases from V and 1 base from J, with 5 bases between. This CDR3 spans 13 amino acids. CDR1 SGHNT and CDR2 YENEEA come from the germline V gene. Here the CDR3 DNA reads TGTGCCAGCAGCATCCTGAACACCGGGGAGCTGTTTTTT. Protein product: CASSILNTGELFF.

The CDR3 loop is CASSLQGWNEQFF. The CDR3 nucleotides are TGCGCCAGCAGCTTACAGGGTTGGAATGAGCAGTTCTTC. This chain joins TRBV5-1 and TRBJ2-1, with a weak D call TRBD1 (6 bases). From germline, CDR1 is SGHRS and CDR2 YFSETQ. CDR3 size: 13 residues. V shed 2 bases and J shed 7 bases, with 10 bases lying between them.

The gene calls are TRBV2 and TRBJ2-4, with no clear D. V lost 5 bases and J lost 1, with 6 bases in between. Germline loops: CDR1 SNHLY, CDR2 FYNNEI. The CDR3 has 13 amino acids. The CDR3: CASSPGAKNIQYF. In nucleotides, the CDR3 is TGTGCCAGCAGTCCGGGCGCCAAAAACATTCAGTACTTC.

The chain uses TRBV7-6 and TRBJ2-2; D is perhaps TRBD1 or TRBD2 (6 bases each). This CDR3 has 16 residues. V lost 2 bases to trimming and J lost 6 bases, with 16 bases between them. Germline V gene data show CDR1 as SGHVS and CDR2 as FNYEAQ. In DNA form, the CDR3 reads TGTGCCAGCAGCTTAAGGGGGGCTGAGGGCGCCGGGGAGCTGTTTTTT. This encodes CASSLRGAEGAGELFF.

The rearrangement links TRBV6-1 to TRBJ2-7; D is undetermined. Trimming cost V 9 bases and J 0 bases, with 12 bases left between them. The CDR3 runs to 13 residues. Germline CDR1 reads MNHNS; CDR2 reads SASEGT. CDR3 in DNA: TGTGCCAGTACACACAGTAGCTCCTACGAGCAGTACGTC. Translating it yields CASTHSSSYEQYV.